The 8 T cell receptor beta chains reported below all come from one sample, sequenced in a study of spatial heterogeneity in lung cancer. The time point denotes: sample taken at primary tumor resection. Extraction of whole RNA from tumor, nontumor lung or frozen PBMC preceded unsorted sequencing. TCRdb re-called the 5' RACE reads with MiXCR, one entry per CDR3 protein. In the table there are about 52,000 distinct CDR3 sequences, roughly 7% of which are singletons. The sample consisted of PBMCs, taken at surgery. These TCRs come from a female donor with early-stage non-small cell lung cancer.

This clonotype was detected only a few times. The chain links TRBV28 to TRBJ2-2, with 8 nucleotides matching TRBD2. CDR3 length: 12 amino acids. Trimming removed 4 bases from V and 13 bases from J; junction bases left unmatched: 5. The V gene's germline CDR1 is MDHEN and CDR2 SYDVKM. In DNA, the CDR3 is TGTGCCAGCAGTTCCGGGGGGGTTGTGCTGTTTTTT. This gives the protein CASSSGGVVLFF.

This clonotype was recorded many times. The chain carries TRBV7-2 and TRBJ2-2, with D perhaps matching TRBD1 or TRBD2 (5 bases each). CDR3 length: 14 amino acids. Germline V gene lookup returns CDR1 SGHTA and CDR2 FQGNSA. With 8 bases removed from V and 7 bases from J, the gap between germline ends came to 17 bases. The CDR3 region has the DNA TGTGCCAGCCCCCTGGGGACCCTCTACGGGGAGCTGTTTTTT. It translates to CASPLGTLYGELFF.

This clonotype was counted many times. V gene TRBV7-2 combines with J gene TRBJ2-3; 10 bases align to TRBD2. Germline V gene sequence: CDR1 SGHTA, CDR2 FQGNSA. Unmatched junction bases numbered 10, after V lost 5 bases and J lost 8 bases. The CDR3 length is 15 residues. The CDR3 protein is CASSQPSGGAGTQYF. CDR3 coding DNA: TGTGCCAGCAGCCAGCCCAGCGGGGGGGCGGGTACGCAGTATTTT.

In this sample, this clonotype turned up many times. The CDR3 nucleotides are TGTGCCAGCAGTGAAATTGGTGGGTCTAGCGTGCAGACCCAGTACTTC. This sequence encodes CASSEIGGSSVQTQYF. The V call is TRBV2, the J call TRBJ2-5, with D possibly being TRBD2 (6 bases). The CDR3 has 16 amino acids. Germline V CDR1 and CDR2: SNHLY, FYNNEI. The ends were cut back, 2 bases at V and 6 bases at J, with 19 bases in the middle.

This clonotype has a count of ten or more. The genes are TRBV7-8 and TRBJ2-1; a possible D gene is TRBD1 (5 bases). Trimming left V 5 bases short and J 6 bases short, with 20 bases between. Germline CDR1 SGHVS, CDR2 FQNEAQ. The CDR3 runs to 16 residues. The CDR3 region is CASSVLDSRNLNEQFF. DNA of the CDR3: TGTGCCAGCAGCGTCTTAGACAGTCGGAACCTCAATGAGCAGTTCTTC. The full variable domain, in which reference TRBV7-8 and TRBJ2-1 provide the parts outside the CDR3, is GAGVSQSPRYKVAKRGQDVALRCDPISGHVSLFWYQQALGQGPEFLTYFQNEAQLDKSGLPSDRFFAERPEGSVSTLKIQRTQQEDSAVYLCASSVLDSRNLNEQFFGPGTRLTVL.

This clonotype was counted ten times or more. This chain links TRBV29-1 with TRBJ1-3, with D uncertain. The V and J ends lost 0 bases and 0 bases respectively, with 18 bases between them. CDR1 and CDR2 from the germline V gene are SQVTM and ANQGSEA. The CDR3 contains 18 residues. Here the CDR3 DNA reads TGCAGCGTTGAAGATAAGGATGACGGCACAAACTCTGGAAACACCATATATTTT. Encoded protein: CSVEDKDDGTNSGNTIYF.

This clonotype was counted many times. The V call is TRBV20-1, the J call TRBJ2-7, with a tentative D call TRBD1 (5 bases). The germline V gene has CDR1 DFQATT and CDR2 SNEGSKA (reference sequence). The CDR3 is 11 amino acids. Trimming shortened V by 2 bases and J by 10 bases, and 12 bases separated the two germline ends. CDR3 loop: CSARQGLQQYF. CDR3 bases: TGCAGTGCTAGACAGGGTTTGCAACAGTACTTC.

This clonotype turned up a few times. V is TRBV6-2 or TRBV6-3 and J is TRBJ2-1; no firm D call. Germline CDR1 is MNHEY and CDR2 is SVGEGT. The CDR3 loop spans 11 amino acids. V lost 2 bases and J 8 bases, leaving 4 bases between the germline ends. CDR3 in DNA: TGTGCCAGCAGTTACCCCCATGAGCAGTTCTTC. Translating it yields CASSYPHEQFF.